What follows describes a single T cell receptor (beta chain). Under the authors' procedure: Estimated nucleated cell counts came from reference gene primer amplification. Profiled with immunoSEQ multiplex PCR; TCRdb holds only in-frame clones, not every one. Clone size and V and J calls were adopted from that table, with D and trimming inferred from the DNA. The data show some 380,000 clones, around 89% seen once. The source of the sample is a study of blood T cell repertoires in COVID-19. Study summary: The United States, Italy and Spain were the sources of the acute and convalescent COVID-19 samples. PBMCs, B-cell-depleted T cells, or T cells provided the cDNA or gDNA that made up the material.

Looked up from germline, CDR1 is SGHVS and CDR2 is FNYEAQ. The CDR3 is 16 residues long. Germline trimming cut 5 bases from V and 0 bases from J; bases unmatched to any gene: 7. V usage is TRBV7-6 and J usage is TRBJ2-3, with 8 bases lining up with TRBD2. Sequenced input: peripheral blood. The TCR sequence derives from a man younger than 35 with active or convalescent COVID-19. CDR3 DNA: TGTGCCAGCAGCCCCGCGGTAGCGGGGAGCACAGATACGCAGTATTTT. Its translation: CASSPAVAGSTDTQYF.